Listed below are T cell receptor beta chains from one sample, sequenced in a study of shared clonotypes between healthy human individuals. Clones were read by immunoSEQ multiplex PCR, and TCRdb kept only the in-frame ones, dropping some. The sample consists of around 1.9 million clones, around 95% of them appearing once. The source material was naive CD8+ T cells from PBMCs. The origin of the receptors is a man between 18 and 29 years old in good health. Some clones in this sample may be carry-over from other donors' samples. The CDR3 runs from the conserved cysteine through the conserved F or W. D genes are given only for firm matches. Clone sizes are given selectively: once, few, many, or a class where the clone is expanded.

clone_size | j_call | v_call | d_call | cdr3_nt | cdr3_aa
NA | TRBJ2-7 | TRBV28 | TRBD2 | TGTGCCAGCAGCCAAGGACTAGCGGGAGTCCACTCCTACGAGCAGTACTTC | CASSQGLAGVHSYEQYF
NA | TRBJ2-1 | TRBV6-1 | TRBD2 | TGTGCCAGCAGTGAAAAGCGGGAGGGCCTTATTTACAATGAGCAGTTCTTC | CASSEKREGLIYNEQFF
NA | TRBJ1-1 | TRBV27 | TRBD1 | TGTGCCAGCAGTTTGACAGGGGGCCCGAACACTGAAGCTTTCTTT | CASSLTGGPNTEAFF
NA | TRBJ2-5 | TRBV5-6 | NA | TGTGCCAGCAGCTTATTATTTGCGGGCCCAGGAGAGACCCAGTACTTC | CASSLLFAGPGETQYF
NA | TRBJ2-7 | TRBV14 | NA | TGTGCCAGCAGCCAAGGAGGACCGGGGTGGGTGTACTTC | CASSQGGPGWVYF
NA | TRBJ2-7 | TRBV7-8 | TRBD2 | TGTGCCAGCAGCTTAGATAGGGGCGGGAGCTACGAGCAGTACTTC | CASSLDRGGSYEQYF
NA | TRBJ2-1 | TRBV5-6 | NA | TGTGCCAGCAGTATCATGGGGGCCAGCGTGGGCTACAATGAGCAGTTCTTC | CASSIMGASVGYNEQFF
NA | TRBJ2-7 | TRBV11-2 | TRBD2 | TGTGCCAGCAGCCAGAGGGCGGGACTAGCTGGCGAGCAGTACTTC | CASSQRAGLAGEQYF
NA | TRBJ1-1 | TRBV4-3 | NA | TGCGCCAGCAGCCCCCCTGGGGCCCAGGAAGCTTTCTTT | CASSPPGAQEAFF
NA | TRBJ1-1 | TRBV27 | NA | TGTGCCAGCACCCCTTCCTCGGGGCCGCACGGGACTGAAGCTTTCTTT | CASTPSSGPHGTEAFF
NA | TRBJ2-7 | TRBV10-3 | TRBD2 | TGTGCCATCACCCTCGGGACTAGCGGGGCGGAAGAGCAGTACTTC | CAITLGTSGAEEQYF
NA | TRBJ2-7 | TRBV16 | TRBD1 | TGTGCCAGCAGCCAAAGCACAGGGGGCGCGTCCTACGAGCAGTACTTC | CASSQSTGGASYEQYF
once | TRBJ1-2 | TRBV28 | NA | TGTGCCAGCAGTTCAACAGGGCTCCAAATGGCTAACTATGGCTACACCTTC | CASSSTGLQMANYGYTF
once | TRBJ2-7 | TRBV19 | NA | TGTGCCAGTAGTATCAGGGACTACGAGCAGTACTTC | CASSIRDYEQYF
NA | TRBJ2-5 | TRBV6-5 | TRBD2 | TGTGCCAGCAGTCCATTCCGGACTAGAAAAGAGACCCAGTACTTC | CASSPFRTRKETQYF
once | TRBJ2-3 | TRBV7-9 | NA | TGTGCCAGTCAATCGGATACGCAGTATTTT | CASQSDTQYF
NA | TRBJ2-1 | TRBV11-2 | NA | TGTGCCAGCAGCTTAGCAGACAGTTTATATGAGCAGTTCTTC | CASSLADSLYEQFF
NA | TRBJ2-1 | TRBV5-1 | NA | TGCGCCAGCAGCTTGGGCGCCGGGGGCTCCTACAATGAGCAGTTCTTC | CASSLGAGGSYNEQFF
NA | TRBJ2-7 | TRBV5-5 | NA | TGTGCCAGCAGGGACTTGCGCGGCGAGCAGTACTTC | CASRDLRGEQYF
NA | TRBJ2-7 | TRBV9 | NA | TGTGCCAGCAGCCCCGCTGGGAGAGATAACTACGAGCAGTACTTC | CASSPAGRDNYEQYF
NA | TRBJ2-7 | TRBV7-9 | TRBD1 | TGTGCCAGCAGTACCCATGGGGTATCAGGGGGCGAGCAGTACTTC | CASSTHGVSGGEQYF
NA | TRBJ1-1 | TRBV11-2 | NA | TGTGCCAGCAGCTTAGGATATATGCGGTACACTGAAGCTTTCTTT | CASSLGYMRYTEAFF
NA | TRBJ2-7 | TRBV28 | TRBD2 | TGTGCCAGCAGTTTACATGTGACTAGCGTCGCCTACGAGCAGTACTTC | CASSLHVTSVAYEQYF
NA | TRBJ2-7 | TRBV19 | TRBD2 | TGTGCCAGTAGGCCAAGGGGTGCCGGGAGGGTAGAGCAGTACTTC | CASRPRGAGRVEQYF
NA | TRBJ1-2 | TRBV2 | NA | TGTGCCAGCAGTGAATGGCACAAGTCCTATGGCTACACCTTC | CASSEWHKSYGYTF
NA | TRBJ2-4 | TRBV9 | NA | TGTGCCAGCAGCTTGATCCCGGGATCTCTGTACTTC | CASSLIPGSLYF
NA | TRBJ1-2 | TRBV6-6 | NA | TGTGCCAGCAGTCAGCGGGATTTCTTCGGACCCTATGGCTACACCTTC | CASSQRDFFGPYGYTF
NA | TRBJ2-3 | TRBV9 | TRBD1 | TGTGCCAGCAGCCCGTGGACAGGCGATAGCACAGATACGCAGTATTTT | CASSPWTGDSTDTQYF
once | TRBJ2-1 | TRBV29-1 | NA | TGCAGCGCCGCCCCCCCCTCCTACAATGAGCAGTTCTTC | CSAAPPSYNEQFF